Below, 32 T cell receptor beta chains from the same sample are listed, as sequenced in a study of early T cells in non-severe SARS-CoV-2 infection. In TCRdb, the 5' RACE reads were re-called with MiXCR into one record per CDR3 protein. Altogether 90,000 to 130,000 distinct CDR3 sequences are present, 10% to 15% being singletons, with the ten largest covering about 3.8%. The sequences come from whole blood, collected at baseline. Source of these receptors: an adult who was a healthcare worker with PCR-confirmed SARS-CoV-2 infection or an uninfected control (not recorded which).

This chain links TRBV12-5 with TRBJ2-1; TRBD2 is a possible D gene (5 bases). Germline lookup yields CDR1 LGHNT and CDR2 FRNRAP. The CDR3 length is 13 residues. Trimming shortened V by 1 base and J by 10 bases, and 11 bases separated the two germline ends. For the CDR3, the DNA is TGTGCTAGTGGTTTGGCTAGCTCGGCGGAGCAGTTCTTC. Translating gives CASGLASSAEQFF.

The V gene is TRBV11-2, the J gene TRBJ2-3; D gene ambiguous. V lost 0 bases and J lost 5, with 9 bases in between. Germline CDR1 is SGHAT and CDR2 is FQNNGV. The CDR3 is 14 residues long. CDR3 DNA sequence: TGTGCCAGCAGCTTAGATATCTCAGGAGATACGCAGTATTTT. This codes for CASSLDISGDTQYF.

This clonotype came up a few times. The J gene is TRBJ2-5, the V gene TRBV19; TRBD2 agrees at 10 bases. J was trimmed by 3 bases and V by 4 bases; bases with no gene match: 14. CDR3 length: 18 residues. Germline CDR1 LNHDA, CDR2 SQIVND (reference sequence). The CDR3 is CASSTRLAGRRLKETQYF. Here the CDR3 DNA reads TGTGCCAGTAGTACCCGACTAGCGGGCAGACGTTTGAAAGAGACCCAGTACTTC.

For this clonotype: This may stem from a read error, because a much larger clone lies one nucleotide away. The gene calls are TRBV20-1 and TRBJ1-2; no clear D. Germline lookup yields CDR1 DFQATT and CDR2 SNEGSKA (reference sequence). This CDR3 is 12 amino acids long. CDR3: CSASSDNFGYTF. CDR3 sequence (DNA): TGCAGTGCTAGCAGCGATAACTTTGGCTACACCTTC.

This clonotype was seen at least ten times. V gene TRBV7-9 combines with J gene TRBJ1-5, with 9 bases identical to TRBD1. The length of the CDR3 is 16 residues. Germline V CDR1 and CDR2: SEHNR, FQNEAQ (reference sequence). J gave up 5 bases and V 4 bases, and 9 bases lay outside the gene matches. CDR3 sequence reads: CASSSTGTGMDQPQHF. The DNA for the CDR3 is TGTGCCAGCAGCTCCACCGGGACAGGGATGGATCAGCCCCAGCATTTT. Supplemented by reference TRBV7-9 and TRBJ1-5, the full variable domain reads DTGVSQNPRHKITKRGQNVTFRCDPISEHNRLYWYRQTLGQGPEFLTYFQNEAQLEKSRLLSDRFSAERPKGSFSTLEIQRTEQGDSAMYLCASSSTGTGMDQPQHFGDGTRLSIL.

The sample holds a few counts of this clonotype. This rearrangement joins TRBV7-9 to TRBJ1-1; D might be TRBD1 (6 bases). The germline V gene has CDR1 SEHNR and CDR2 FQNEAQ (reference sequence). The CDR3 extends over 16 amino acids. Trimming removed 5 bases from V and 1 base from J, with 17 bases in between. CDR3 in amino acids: CASSHGQTKPNTEAFF. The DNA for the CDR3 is TGTGCCAGCAGCCACGGACAGACTAAACCGAACACTGAAGCTTTCTTT.

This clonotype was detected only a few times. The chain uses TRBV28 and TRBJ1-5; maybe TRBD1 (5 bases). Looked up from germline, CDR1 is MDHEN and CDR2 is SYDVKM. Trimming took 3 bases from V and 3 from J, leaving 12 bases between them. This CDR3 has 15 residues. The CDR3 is CASSLGRGNNQPQHF. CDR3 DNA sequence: TGTGCCAGCAGTTTGGGGCGGGGGAACAATCAGCCCCAGCATTTT. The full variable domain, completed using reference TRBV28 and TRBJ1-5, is DVKVTQSSRYLVKRTGEKVFLECVQDMDHENMFWYRQDPGLGLRLIYFSYDVKMKEKGDIPEGYSVSREKKERFSLILESASTNQTSMYLCASSLGRGNNQPQHFGDGTRLSIL.

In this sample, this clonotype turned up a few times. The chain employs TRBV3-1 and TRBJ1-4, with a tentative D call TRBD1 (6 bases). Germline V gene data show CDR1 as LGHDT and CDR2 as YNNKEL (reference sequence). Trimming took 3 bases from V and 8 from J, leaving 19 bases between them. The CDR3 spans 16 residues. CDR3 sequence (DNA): TGTGCCAGCAGCCACCGGGACACCATAAGGAGGGAAAAACTGTTTTTT. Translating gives CASSHRDTIRREKLFF. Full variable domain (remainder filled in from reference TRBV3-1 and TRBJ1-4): DTAVSQTPKYLVTQMGNDKSIKCEQNLGHDTMYWYKQDSKKFLKIMFSYNNKELIINETVPNRFSPKSPDKAHLNLHINSLELGDSAVYFCASSHRDTIRREKLFFGSGTQLSVL.

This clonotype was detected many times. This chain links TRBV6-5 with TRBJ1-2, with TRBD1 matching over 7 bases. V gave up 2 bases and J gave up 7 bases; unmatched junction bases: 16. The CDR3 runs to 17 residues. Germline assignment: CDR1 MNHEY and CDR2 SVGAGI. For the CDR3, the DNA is TGTGCCAGCAGTTACGGGAGGAAGACAGGGATTGGGGGTGGCTACACCTTC. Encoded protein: CASSYGRKTGIGGGYTF.

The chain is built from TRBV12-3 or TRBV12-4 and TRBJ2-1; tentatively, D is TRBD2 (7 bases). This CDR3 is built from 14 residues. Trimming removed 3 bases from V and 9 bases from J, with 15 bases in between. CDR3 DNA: TGTGCCAGCAGTTTTGAAACGGGGGGCGGTGAGCAGTTCTTC. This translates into CASSFETGGGEQFF.

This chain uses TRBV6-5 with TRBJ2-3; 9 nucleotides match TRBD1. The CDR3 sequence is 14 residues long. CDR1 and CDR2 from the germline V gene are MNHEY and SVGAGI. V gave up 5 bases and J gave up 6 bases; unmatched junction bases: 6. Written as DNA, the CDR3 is TGTGCCAGCAGTCTTACAGGGGGCAGGGATACGCAGTATTTT. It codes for CASSLTGGRDTQYF.

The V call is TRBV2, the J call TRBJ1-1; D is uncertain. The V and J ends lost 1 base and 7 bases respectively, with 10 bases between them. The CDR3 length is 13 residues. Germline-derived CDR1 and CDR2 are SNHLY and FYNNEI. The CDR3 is CASSEETDGEAFF. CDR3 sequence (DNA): TGTGCCAGCAGTGAAGAAACAGACGGTGAAGCTTTCTTT.

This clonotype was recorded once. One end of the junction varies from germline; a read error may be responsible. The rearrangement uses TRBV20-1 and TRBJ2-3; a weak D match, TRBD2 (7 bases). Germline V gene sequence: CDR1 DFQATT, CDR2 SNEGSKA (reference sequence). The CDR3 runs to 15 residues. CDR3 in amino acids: CIATVGGGPSDTQYF. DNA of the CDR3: TGCATTGCTACCGTAGGGGGGGGGCCGTCAGATACGCAGTATTTT.

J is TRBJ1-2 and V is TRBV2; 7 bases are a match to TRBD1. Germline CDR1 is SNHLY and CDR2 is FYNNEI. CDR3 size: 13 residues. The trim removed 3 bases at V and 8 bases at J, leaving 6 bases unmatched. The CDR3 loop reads CASSDETGKGYTF. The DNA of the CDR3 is TGTGCCAGCAGTGACGAGACAGGGAAAGGCTACACCTTC.

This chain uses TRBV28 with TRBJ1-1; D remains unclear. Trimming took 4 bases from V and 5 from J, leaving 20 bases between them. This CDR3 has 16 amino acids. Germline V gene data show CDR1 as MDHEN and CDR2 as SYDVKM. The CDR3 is CASSSRPPRGPTEAFF. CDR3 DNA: TGTGCCAGCAGTTCCCGGCCGCCCCGAGGGCCTACTGAAGCTTTCTTT.

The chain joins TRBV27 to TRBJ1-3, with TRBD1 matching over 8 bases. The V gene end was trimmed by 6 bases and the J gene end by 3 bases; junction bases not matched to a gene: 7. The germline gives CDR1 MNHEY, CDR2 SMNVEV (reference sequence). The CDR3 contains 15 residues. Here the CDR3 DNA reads TGTGCCAGCAGGCGGACAGGGAGAATTGGAAACACCATATATTTT. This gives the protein CASRRTGRIGNTIYF.

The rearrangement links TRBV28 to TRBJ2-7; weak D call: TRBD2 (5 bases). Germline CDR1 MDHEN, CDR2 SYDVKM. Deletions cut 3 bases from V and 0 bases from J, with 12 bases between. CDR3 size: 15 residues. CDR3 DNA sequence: TGTGCCAGCAGTTTTACGGGAAGGAGCTCCTACGAGCAGTACTTC. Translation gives CASSFTGRSSYEQYF.

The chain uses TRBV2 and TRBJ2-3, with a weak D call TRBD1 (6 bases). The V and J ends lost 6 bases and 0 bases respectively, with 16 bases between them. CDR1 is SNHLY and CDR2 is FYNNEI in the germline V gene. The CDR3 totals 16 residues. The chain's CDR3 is CASRWSMGASTDTQYF. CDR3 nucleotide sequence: TGTGCCAGCAGGTGGTCAATGGGGGCAAGCACAGATACGCAGTATTTT.

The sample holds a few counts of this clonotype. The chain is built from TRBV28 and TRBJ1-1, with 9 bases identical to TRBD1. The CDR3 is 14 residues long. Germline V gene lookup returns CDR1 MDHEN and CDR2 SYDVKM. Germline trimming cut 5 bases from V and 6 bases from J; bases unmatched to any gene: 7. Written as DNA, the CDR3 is TGTGCCAGCAGTAAAACAGGGGGCAACGCTGAAGCTTTCTTT. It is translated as CASSKTGGNAEAFF. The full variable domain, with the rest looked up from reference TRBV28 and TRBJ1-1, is DVKVTQSSRYLVKRTGEKVFLECVQDMDHENMFWYRQDPGLGLRLIYFSYDVKMKEKGDIPEGYSVSREKKERFSLILESASTNQTSMYLCASSKTGGNAEAFFGQGTRLTVV.

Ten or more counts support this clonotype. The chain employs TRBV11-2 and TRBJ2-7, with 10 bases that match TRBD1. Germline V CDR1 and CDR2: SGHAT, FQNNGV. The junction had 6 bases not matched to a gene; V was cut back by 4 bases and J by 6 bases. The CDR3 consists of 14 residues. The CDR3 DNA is TGTGCCAGCAGCTCGGACAGGGGGAGGCTCGAGCAGTACTTC. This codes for CASSSDRGRLEQYF.

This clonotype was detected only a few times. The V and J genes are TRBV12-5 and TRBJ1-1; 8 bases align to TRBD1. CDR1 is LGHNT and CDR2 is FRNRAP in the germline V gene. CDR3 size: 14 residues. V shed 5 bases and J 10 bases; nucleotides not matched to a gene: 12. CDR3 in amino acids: CASGKGRGQEGAFF. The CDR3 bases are TGTGCTAGTGGTAAAGGCAGGGGGCAAGAGGGAGCTTTCTTT.

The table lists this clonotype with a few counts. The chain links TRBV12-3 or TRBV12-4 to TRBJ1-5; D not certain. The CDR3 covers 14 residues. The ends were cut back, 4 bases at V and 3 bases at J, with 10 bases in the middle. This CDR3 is CASSSDPSNQPQHF. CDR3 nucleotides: TGTGCCAGCAGTTCCGACCCTTCCAATCAGCCCCAGCATTTT.

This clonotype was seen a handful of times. The CDR3 loop reads CASSLRGVETQYF. The CDR3 nucleotides read TGTGCCAGCAGCCTACGCGGGGTAGAGACCCAGTACTTC. V gene TRBV6-6 combines with J gene TRBJ2-5, with D perhaps TRBD2 (6 bases). The CDR3 extends over 13 amino acids. CDR1 and CDR2 (germline): MNHNY, SVGAGI (reference sequence). Trimming stripped 6 bases from V and 4 bases from J, with 12 bases between.

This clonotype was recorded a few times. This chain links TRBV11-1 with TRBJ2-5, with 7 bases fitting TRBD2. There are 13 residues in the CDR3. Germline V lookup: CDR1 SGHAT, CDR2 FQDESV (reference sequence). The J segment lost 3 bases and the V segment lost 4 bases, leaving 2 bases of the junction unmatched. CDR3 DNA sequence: TGTGCCAGCAGCTCAAGCGGGGAAGAGACCCAGTACTTC. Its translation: CASSSSGEETQYF.

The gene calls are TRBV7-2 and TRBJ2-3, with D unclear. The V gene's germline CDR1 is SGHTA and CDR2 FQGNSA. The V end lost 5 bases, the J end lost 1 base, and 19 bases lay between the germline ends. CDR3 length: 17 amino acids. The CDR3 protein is CASSGSLFSLGTDTQYF. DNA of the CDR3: TGTGCCAGCAGCGGAAGCCTCTTTTCCCTCGGCACAGATACGCAGTATTTT. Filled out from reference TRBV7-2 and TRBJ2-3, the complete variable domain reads GAGVSQSPSNKVTEKGKDVELRCDPISGHTALYWYRQSLGQGLEFLIYFQGNSAPDKSGLPSDRFSAERTGGSVSTLTIQRTQQEDSAVYLCASSGSLFSLGTDTQYFGPGTRLTVL.

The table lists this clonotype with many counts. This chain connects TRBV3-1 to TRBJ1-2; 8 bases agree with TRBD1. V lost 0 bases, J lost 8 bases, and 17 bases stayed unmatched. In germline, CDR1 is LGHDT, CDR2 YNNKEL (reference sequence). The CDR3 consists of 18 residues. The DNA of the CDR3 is TGTGCCAGCAGCCAAGATACGGCAGGGGGCTGGTCGGCGGGCGGCTACACCTTC. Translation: CASSQDTAGGWSAGGYTF.

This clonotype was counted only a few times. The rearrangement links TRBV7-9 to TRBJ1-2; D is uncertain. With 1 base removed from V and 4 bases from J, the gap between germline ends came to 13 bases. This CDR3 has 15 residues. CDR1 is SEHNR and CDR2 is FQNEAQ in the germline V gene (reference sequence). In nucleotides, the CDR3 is TGTGCCAGCAGCTTAGTTGAGGGTCTCGGCTATGGCTACACCTTC. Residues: CASSLVEGLGYGYTF.

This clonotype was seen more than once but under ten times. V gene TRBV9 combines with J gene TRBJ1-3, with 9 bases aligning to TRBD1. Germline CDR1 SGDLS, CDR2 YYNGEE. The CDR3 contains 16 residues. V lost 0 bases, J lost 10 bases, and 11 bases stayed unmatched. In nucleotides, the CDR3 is TGTGCCAGCAGCGTAGGGGGACAGGGAGACCTTCGGACCATATATTTT. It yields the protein CASSVGGQGDLRTIYF.

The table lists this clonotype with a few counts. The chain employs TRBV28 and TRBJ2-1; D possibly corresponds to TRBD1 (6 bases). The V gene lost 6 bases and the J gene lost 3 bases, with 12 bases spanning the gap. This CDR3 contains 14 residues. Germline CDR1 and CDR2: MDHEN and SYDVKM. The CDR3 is CASSRGQYYNEQFF. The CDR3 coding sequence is TGTGCCAGCAGCCGAGGACAGTACTACAATGAGCAGTTCTTC.

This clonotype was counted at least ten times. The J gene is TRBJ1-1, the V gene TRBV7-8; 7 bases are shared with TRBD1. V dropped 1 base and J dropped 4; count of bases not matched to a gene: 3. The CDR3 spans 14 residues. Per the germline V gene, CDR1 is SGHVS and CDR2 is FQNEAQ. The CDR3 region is CASSLGQGLTEAFF. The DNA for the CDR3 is TGTGCCAGCAGCTTAGGACAGGGACTCACTGAAGCTTTCTTT.

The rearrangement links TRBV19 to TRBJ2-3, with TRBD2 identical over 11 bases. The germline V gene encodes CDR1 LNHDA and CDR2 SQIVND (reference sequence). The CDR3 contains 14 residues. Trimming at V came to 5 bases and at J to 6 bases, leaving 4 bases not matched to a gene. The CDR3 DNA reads TGTGCCAGTAGTGAGACTAGCGGGACGGATACGCAGTATTTT. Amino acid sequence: CASSETSGTDTQYF. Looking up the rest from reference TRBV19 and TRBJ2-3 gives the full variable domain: DGGITQSPKYLFRKEGQNVTLSCEQNLNHDAMYWYRQDPGQGLRLIYYSQIVNDFQKGDIAEGYSVSREKKESFPLTVTSAQKNPTAFYLCASSETSGTDTQYFGPGTRLTVL.

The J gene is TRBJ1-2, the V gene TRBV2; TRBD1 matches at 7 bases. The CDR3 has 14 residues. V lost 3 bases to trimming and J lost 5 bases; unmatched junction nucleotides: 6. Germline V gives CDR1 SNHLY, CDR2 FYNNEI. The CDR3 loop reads CASSEIDRVYGYTF. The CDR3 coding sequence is TGTGCCAGCAGTGAGATCGACAGGGTTTATGGCTACACCTTC.